These 32 T cell receptor beta chains were sequenced from one sample in a study of T cell repertoires in cytomegalovirus infection. No antigen has been identified for these receptors. Each CDR3 protein is one row after TCRdb ran MiXCR on the reads. The table records fewer than 200,000 distinct CDR3 sequences, about 22% of them present only once. The sample in question was CD8+ T cells from cultured PBMCs, obtained from culture after CMV antigen stimulation. The receptors stem from a human donor in good health (CMV status not recorded). Some clones in this sample may be carry-over from other donors' samples.

The V call is TRBV7-9, the J call TRBJ1-1; D unresolved. Trimming removed 2 bases from V and 0 bases from J, with 13 bases in between. Germline V gene sequence: CDR1 SEHNR, CDR2 FQNEAQ (reference sequence). This CDR3 region has 16 residues. The CDR3 is CASSLSNRSMNTEAFF. Here the CDR3 DNA reads TGTGCCAGCAGCTTATCAAACCGTTCCATGAACACTGAAGCTTTCTTT.

This clonotype was counted ten times or more. The chain is built from TRBV7-2 and TRBJ2-7; D gene uncertain. The germline CDR1 and CDR2 sequences are SGHTA and FQGNSA. Trimming left V 5 bases short and J 1 base short, with 3 bases between. The CDR3 consists of 11 residues. The CDR3: CASSVSYEQYF. The CDR3, as DNA: TGTGCCAGCAGCGTGTCCTACGAGCAGTACTTC.

The chain carries TRBV7-2 and TRBJ1-5; D gene unclear. Trimming removed 1 base at V and 7 bases at J, with 5 bases between. This CDR3 has 12 amino acids. Germline V gene data show CDR1 as SGHTA and CDR2 as FQGNSA. CDR3 amino acids: CASSLVGQPQHF. For the CDR3, the DNA is TGTGCCAGCAGCTTAGTCGGACAGCCCCAGCATTTT. The complete variable domain, with remaining parts taken from reference TRBV7-2 and TRBJ1-5, reads GAGVSQSPSNKVTEKGKDVELRCDPISGHTALYWYRQSLGQGLEFLIYFQGNSAPDKSGLPSDRFSAERTGGSVSTLTIQRTQQEDSAVYLCASSLVGQPQHFGDGTRLSIL.

This sequence joins TRBV7-6 and TRBJ2-7; D is possibly TRBD1 (6 bases). The germline V and J ends were trimmed by 5 bases and 3 bases, with 17 bases remaining between them. There are 15 residues in the CDR3. Per germline, CDR1 SGHVS and CDR2 FNYEAQ. CDR3: CASSAGTTFGYEQYF. As DNA, the CDR3 is TGTGCCAGCAGCGCCGGGACAACCTTCGGCTACGAGCAGTACTTC.

The V and J genes are TRBV27 and TRBJ1-1, with D uncertain. Germline V lookup: CDR1 MNHEY, CDR2 SMNVEV (reference sequence). The CDR3 is 14 amino acids. Trimming removed 2 bases at V and 0 bases at J, with 7 bases between. The CDR3 nucleotides are TGTGCCAGCAGTTTAAAAACTGTGAACACTGAAGCTTTCTTT. Translating it yields CASSLKTVNTEAFF.

This chain connects TRBV12-3 or TRBV12-4 to TRBJ2-1, with 7 nucleotides matching TRBD2. Trimming at V came to 8 bases and at J to 4 bases, leaving 8 bases not matched to a gene. The CDR3 spans 14 residues. CDR3 sequence (DNA): TGTGCCAGCCTTCATAGCGGGTCTTACAATGAGCAGTTCTTC. As protein: CASLHSGSYNEQFF.

The CDR3 loop is CASGWAQGATEAFF. The CDR3 DNA reads TGTGCTAGTGGTTGGGCGCAGGGGGCCACTGAAGCTTTCTTT. The chain uses TRBV12-5 and TRBJ1-1, with TRBD1 matching 8 bases. The CDR3 extends over 14 amino acids. The trim removed 4 bases at V and 4 bases at J, leaving 5 bases unmatched. From germline, CDR1 is LGHNT and CDR2 FRNRAP.

The V call is TRBV7-9, the J call TRBJ2-7; 7 nucleotides align to TRBD1. Germline V CDR1 and CDR2: SEHNR, FQNEAQ (reference sequence). V dropped 1 base and J dropped 3; count of bases not matched to a gene: 6. The CDR3 has 15 amino acids. The CDR3 DNA reads TGTGCCAGCAGCTTAGGGGGACAGAGACTCTACGAGCAGTACTTC. It codes for CASSLGGQRLYEQYF.

The V call is TRBV27, the J call TRBJ1-2; D gene ambiguous. CDR1 and CDR2 from the germline V gene are MNHEY and SMNVEV (reference sequence). CDR3 length: 13 amino acids. Trimming left V 3 bases short and J 8 bases short, with 13 bases between. CDR3: CASSFGGIEGYTF. CDR3 DNA: TGTGCCAGCAGTTTCGGAGGGATAGAAGGCTACACCTTC.

This clonotype has a handful of counts. The genes are TRBV15 and TRBJ2-1; no clear D. The germline gives CDR1 LNHNV, CDR2 YYDKDF (reference sequence). The CDR3 loop spans 12 amino acids. Trimming stripped 0 bases from V and 8 bases from J, with 5 bases between. Here the CDR3 reads CATSRDTDEQFF. The CDR3 DNA reads TGTGCCACCAGCAGAGATACGGATGAGCAGTTCTTC. Filled out from reference TRBV15 and TRBJ2-1, the complete variable domain reads DAMVIQNPRYQVTQFGKPVTLSCSQTLNHNVMYWYQQKSSQAPKLLFHYYDKDFNNEADTPDNFQSRRPNTSFCFLDIRSPGLGDTAMYLCATSRDTDEQFFGPGTRLTVL.

This clonotype was seen more than once but under ten times. V and J are TRBV28 and TRBJ1-6; 10 bases fit TRBD1. The CDR3 runs 16 residues. Losses at the gene ends were 0 bases for V and 6 bases for J; bases not matched to a gene: 2. From germline, CDR1 is MDHEN and CDR2 SYDVKM. The CDR3 loop reads CASSLWGQGINSPLHF. The CDR3 region has the DNA TGTGCCAGCAGTTTATGGGGACAGGGGATTAATTCACCCCTCCACTTT.

This rearrangement joins TRBV7-9 to TRBJ2-7; D gene ambiguous. The V end lost 1 base, the J end lost 3 bases, and 7 bases lay between the germline ends. The CDR3 runs 13 residues. Germline lookup yields CDR1 SEHNR and CDR2 FQNEAQ (reference sequence). The CDR3 coding sequence is TGTGCCAGCAGCTTAGTAAATGGCTACGAGCAGTACTTC. This gives the protein CASSLVNGYEQYF.

This clonotype was recorded only once. The chain has TRBV7-8 and TRBJ2-5, with D possibly matching TRBD2 (5 bases). In germline, CDR1 is SGHVS, CDR2 FQNEAQ. Trimming cost V 5 bases and J 2 bases, with 9 bases left between them. This CDR3 region has 13 residues. The chain's CDR3 is CASSPLVQETQYF. The CDR3 DNA sequence: TGTGCCAGCAGCCCACTAGTTCAAGAGACCCAGTACTTC. The whole variable domain, remainder taken from reference TRBV7-8 and TRBJ2-5, is GAGVSQSPRYKVAKRGQDVALRCDPISGHVSLFWYQQALGQGPEFLTYFQNEAQLDKSGLPSDRFFAERPEGSVSTLKIQRTQQEDSAVYLCASSPLVQETQYFGPGTRLLVL.

This clonotype was seen only a few times. The chain carries TRBV27 and TRBJ2-2, with D possibly being TRBD2 (5 bases). Per germline, CDR1 MNHEY and CDR2 SMNVEV (reference sequence). V gave up 8 bases and J gave up 1 base, with 17 bases separating them. The CDR3 runs 16 residues. The CDR3 loop is CASLPGIRLNTGELFF. CDR3 in DNA: TGTGCCAGCCTCCCGGGGATCCGATTGAACACCGGGGAGCTGTTTTTT.

This clonotype was observed a handful of times. V is TRBV11-2 and J is TRBJ2-7; tentatively, D is TRBD1 (6 bases). Germline CDR1 and CDR2: SGHAT and FQNNGV. CDR3 length: 16 residues. V was cut by 5 bases and J by 1 base, with 18 bases left in between. The DNA for the CDR3 is TGTGCCAGCAGCCCAACTGCGACAGGCTATTCCTACGAGCAGTACTTC. Protein sequence: CASSPTATGYSYEQYF.

The chain uses TRBV7-3 and TRBJ2-3; tentative D call: TRBD2 (8 bases). V was trimmed by 5 bases and J by 2 bases, leaving 26 bases between them. This CDR3 is built from 19 residues. Germline-derived CDR1 and CDR2 are SGHTA and FQGTGA. The CDR3 DNA is TGTGCCAGCAGCCTCACAGGGGCGGGAGGCGCCAGGTCCACAGATACGCAGTATTTT. Its translation is CASSLTGAGGARSTDTQYF.

The DNA of the CDR3 is TGTGCCAGCAGCTTCCGGGACAGGGGTTATTCACCCCTCCACTTT. Translation gives CASSFRDRGYSPLHF. The chain joins TRBV7-2 to TRBJ1-6, with TRBD1 identical over 10 bases. This CDR3 spans 15 amino acids. CDR1 SGHTA and CDR2 FQGNSA come from the germline V gene. The V segment lost 3 bases and the J segment 8 bases; nucleotides outside the gene matches: 4.

The sample holds a few counts of this clonotype. The gene calls are TRBV7-2 and TRBJ1-1; D is possibly TRBD1 (5 bases). Per the germline V gene, CDR1 is SGHTA and CDR2 is FQGNSA. V shed 5 bases and J shed 1 base, with 23 bases lying between them. The CDR3 length is 18 residues. The CDR3, as DNA: TGTGCCAGCAGCCAGTGGGGGACGGATCCTTTGAGGAACACTGAAGCTTTCTTT. Translated, it gives CASSQWGTDPLRNTEAFF. Looking up the rest from reference TRBV7-2 and TRBJ1-1 gives the full variable domain: GAGVSQSPSNKVTEKGKDVELRCDPISGHTALYWYRQSLGQGLEFLIYFQGNSAPDKSGLPSDRFSAERTGGSVSTLTIQRTQQEDSAVYLCASSQWGTDPLRNTEAFFGQGTRLTVV.

The chain has TRBV7-2 and TRBJ2-1; TRBD2 matches at 12 bases. Per the germline V gene, CDR1 is SGHTA and CDR2 is FQGNSA. This CDR3 contains 15 residues. J gave up 8 bases and V 5 bases, and 7 bases lay outside the gene matches. CDR3 in amino acids: CASSELAGGGYEQFF. In DNA, the CDR3 is TGTGCCAGCAGCGAGCTAGCGGGGGGGGGCTATGAGCAGTTCTTC.

This clonotype was seen more than once but under ten times. The rearrangement uses TRBV7-2 and TRBJ1-3, with unresolved D. Germline CDR1 and CDR2: SGHTA and FQGNSA. The CDR3 contains 15 residues. Trimming pared 1 base from V and 4 bases from J, leaving 11 bases between. This CDR3 is CASSLVPGRGNTIYF. The CDR3 DNA follows: TGTGCCAGCAGCTTAGTCCCGGGGAGAGGAAACACCATATATTTT.

The chain links TRBV7-3 to TRBJ2-1, with 7 bases that match TRBD1. The germline V gene encodes CDR1 SGHTA and CDR2 FQGTGA. J gave up 3 bases and V 4 bases, and 6 bases lay outside the gene matches. CDR3 size: 15 residues. As DNA, the CDR3 is TGTGCCAGCAGCTATACAGGGGCCGGCTACAATGAGCAGTTCTTC. As protein: CASSYTGAGYNEQFF.

The DNA for the CDR3 is TGTGCCAGCAGCCCCCCTATTCTGGCGGGAGGGGAGGAGACCCAGTACTTC. Amino acid sequence: CASSPPILAGGEETQYF. V usage is TRBV7-9 and J usage is TRBJ2-5; 9 bases agree with TRBD2. The CDR3 covers 17 residues. CDR1 and CDR2 (germline): SEHNR, FQNEAQ (reference sequence). V shed 5 bases, J shed 5 bases, and the junction held 15 bases outside the gene matches.

There are a few counts of this clonotype. V gene TRBV7-9 combines with J gene TRBJ2-4; 9 nucleotides match TRBD2. Trimming took 1 base from V and 8 from J; bases not matched to a gene: 6. In germline, CDR1 is SEHNR, CDR2 FQNEAQ (reference sequence). The CDR3 contains 15 residues. CDR3 bases: TGTGCCAGCAGCTTAGTTGCGGGAGGGAGAGACATTCAGTACTTC. Encoded protein: CASSLVAGGRDIQYF.

V usage is TRBV7-2 and J usage is TRBJ2-3; 9 bases agree with TRBD2. The germline V gene has CDR1 SGHTA and CDR2 FQGNSA. This CDR3 region has 16 residues. The junction had 4 bases not matched to a gene; V was cut back by 1 base and J by 2 bases. In nucleotides, the CDR3 is TGTGCCAGCAGCTTAGTTGGCGGGGGGGCCACAGATACGCAGTATTTT. It translates to CASSLVGGGATDTQYF.

This chain joins TRBV7-6 and TRBJ1-4; D is ambiguous. Germline loops: CDR1 SGHVS, CDR2 FNYEAQ. The V end lost 4 bases, the J end lost 6 bases, and 15 bases lay between the germline ends. CDR3 length: 15 residues. In DNA, the CDR3 is TGTGCCAGCAGCTACCATCGGAACAGAGATGAAAAACTGTTTTTT. Protein product: CASSYHRNRDEKLFF.

The sample holds a few counts of this clonotype. The chain uses TRBV7-8 and TRBJ2-5; TRBD1 agrees at 9 bases. Germline trimming cut 8 bases from V and 5 bases from J; bases unmatched to any gene: 12. Germline V gene sequence: CDR1 SGHVS, CDR2 FQNEAQ. The CDR3 has 15 residues. CDR3 DNA sequence: TGTGCCAGCCTCCTTAGGGACAGGGCTCAGGAGACCCAGTACTTC. Its translation: CASLLRDRAQETQYF.

This clonotype was counted between two and nine times. The chain employs TRBV7-9 and TRBJ1-1; a possible D gene is TRBD1 (6 bases). CDR1 is SEHNR, CDR2 FQNEAQ, per germline (reference sequence). The V and J ends lost 0 bases and 2 bases respectively, with 10 bases between them. The CDR3 has 15 residues. For the CDR3, the DNA is TGTGCCAGCAGCTTAGCGCTGGGGGGCAACACTGAAGCTTTCTTT. Residues: CASSLALGGNTEAFF.

This clonotype appeared a few times. The chain is built from TRBV7-9 and TRBJ1-1, with a possible D match to TRBD1 (5 bases). V lost 4 bases and J 1 base, leaving 13 bases between the germline ends. Germline loops: CDR1 SEHNR, CDR2 FQNEAQ (reference sequence). This CDR3 is 15 amino acids long. CDR3 bases: TGTGCCAGCAGCTCCGCAAAGAGGGGGAACACTGAAGCTTTCTTT. Its translation is CASSSAKRGNTEAFF. Filled out from reference TRBV7-9 and TRBJ1-1, the complete variable domain reads DTGVSQNPRHKITKRGQNVTFRCDPISEHNRLYWYRQTLGQGPEFLTYFQNEAQLEKSRLLSDRFSAERPKGSFSTLEIQRTEQGDSAMYLCASSSAKRGNTEAFFGQGTRLTVV.

This clonotype was observed a few times. This rearrangement joins TRBV7-9 to TRBJ2-5; D uncertain. CDR1 SEHNR and CDR2 FQNEAQ come from the germline V gene (reference sequence). V was shortened by 4 bases and J by 5 bases, with 17 bases between the two germline ends. The CDR3 has 15 amino acids. CDR3 sequence (DNA): TGTGCCAGCAGCTCCGTCCTTCCGCCCCGGGAGACCCAGTACTTC. Residues: CASSSVLPPRETQYF.

Only a few counts were recorded for this clonotype. The J gene is TRBJ2-2, the V gene TRBV12-3 or TRBV12-4; D is possibly TRBD1 or TRBD2 (5 bases each). V was trimmed by 10 bases and J by 10 bases, leaving 22 bases between them. The CDR3 is 14 amino acids. The CDR3 loop is CATTGDGPYEELFF. The CDR3 bases are TGTGCCACCACCGGGGACGGGCCCTACGAGGAGCTGTTTTTT.

The chain couples TRBV7-6 to TRBJ1-2; no clear D. The germline V gene has CDR1 SGHVS and CDR2 FNYEAQ. The CDR3 is 13 amino acids. Trimming removed 3 bases from V and 6 bases from J, with 11 bases in between. Here the CDR3 DNA reads TGTGCCAGCAGCTTTTCGAGTACTCATGGCTACACCTTC. This sequence encodes CASSFSSTHGYTF.

The chain couples TRBV12-3 or TRBV12-4 to TRBJ1-5, with D uncertain. This CDR3 is built from 16 residues. Deletions cut 0 bases from V and 1 base from J, with 10 bases between. The CDR3 here is CASSLAGRGSNQPQHF. In nucleotides, the CDR3 is TGTGCCAGCAGTTTAGCGGGTCGTGGGAGCAATCAGCCCCAGCATTTT.